The next 23 T cell receptor beta chains were all read from a single sample in a study of OX40 agonist ivuxolimab in advanced cancers. Only in-frame clones appear in the TCRdb table, and some are missing; sequencing was by immunoSEQ multiplex PCR. The data contain approximately 28,000 clones, 86% of them singletons. The source was CD4+ or CD8+ T cells sorted from blood, collected in a trial of the OX40 agonist ivuxolimab. The receptor source for this set is an adult with an advanced solid tumor such as melanoma, head and neck, liver or kidney cancer.

This chain joins TRBV5-1 and TRBJ2-3; 14 bases are shared with TRBD2. V lost 3 bases, J lost 3 bases, and 6 bases stayed unmatched. This CDR3 has 17 amino acids. Germline values: CDR1 SGHRS, CDR2 YFSETQ. The CDR3 here is CASSSGLAGARTDTQYF. The CDR3, as DNA: TGCGCCAGCAGCTCGGGACTAGCGGGAGCACGGACAGATACGCAGTATTTT.

This sequence joins TRBV6-1 and TRBJ2-7; no clear D. Germline V gene lookup returns CDR1 MNHNS and CDR2 SASEGT. V was clipped by 3 bases and J by 0 bases, with 9 bases between them. The CDR3 runs 14 residues. The CDR3 here is CASSEAMISYEQYF. For the CDR3, the DNA is TGTGCCAGCAGTGAGGCAATGATCTCCTACGAGCAGTACTTC.

V gene TRBV5-3 combines with J gene TRBJ1-1; the D is unclear. TRBV5-3 is assigned to the ORF class and has an uncertain function. This CDR3 region has 15 residues. Trimming took 0 bases from V and 0 from J, leaving 9 bases between them. The CDR3 loop reads CARSLDTFMNTEAFF. DNA of the CDR3: TGTGCCAGAAGCTTGGATACATTCATGAACACTGAAGCTTTCTTT.

This chain connects TRBV10-3 to TRBJ2-7, with no clear D. Germline V gives CDR1 ENHRY, CDR2 SYGVKD. V shed 7 bases and J shed 0 bases, with 7 bases lying between them. The CDR3 consists of 12 residues. CDR3 sequence: CAIMTNSYEQYF. The CDR3 DNA sequence: TGTGCCATCATGACAAACTCCTACGAGCAGTACTTC.

This clone is a singleton in its sample. The chain is built from TRBV7-3 and TRBJ2-5; D ambiguous. This CDR3 region has 14 residues. Germline loops: CDR1 SGHTA, CDR2 FQGTGA. Between the trimmed V and J ends, which lost 5 bases and 2 bases, there was a span of 12 bases. CDR3 sequence (DNA): TGTGCCAGCAGCCCCGCTGGCAGTCAAGAGACCCAGTACTTC. Translated, it gives CASSPAGSQETQYF. Filled out from reference TRBV7-3 and TRBJ2-5, the complete variable domain reads GAGVSQTPSNKVTEKGKYVELRCDPISGHTALYWYRQSLGQGPEFLIYFQGTGAADDSGLPNDRFFAVRPEGSVSTLKIQRTERGDSAVYLCASSPAGSQETQYFGPGTRLLVL.

The chain uses TRBV10-2 and TRBJ1-1; no clear D gene. Trimming cost V 3 bases and J 2 bases, with 4 bases left between them. The CDR3 extends over 12 amino acids. Looked up from germline, CDR1 is WSHSY and CDR2 is SAAADI. The CDR3 DNA is TGCGCCAGCAGTGAAGGTAACACTGAAGCTTTCTTT. Its translation is CASSEGNTEAFF.

This clone was picked up one time. The chain is built from TRBV11-2 and TRBJ2-7; D gene uncertain. Germline V gene sequence: CDR1 SGHAT, CDR2 FQNNGV. Trimming stripped 3 bases from V and 6 bases from J, with 6 bases between. CDR3 length equals 11 residues. CDR3 region: CASSFPGEQYF. For the CDR3, the DNA is TGTGCCAGCAGCTTTCCTGGCGAGCAGTACTTC.

This clone was detected only once. At one of its ends the junction is not consistent with the germline gene, which may arise from a read error. This chain joins TRBV7-9 and TRBJ1-2; D unresolved. Germline CDR1 and CDR2: SEHNR and FQNEAQ (reference sequence). The CDR3 spans 13 residues. The CDR3 loop is CASTSVFLGLWSF. The CDR3 nucleotides read TGTGCCAGCACCTCCGTCTTTCTTGGCCTCTGGAGCTTC.

Comments on this clone: This sample includes further DNA sequences coding for the same CDR3. The chain combines TRBV20-1 with TRBJ2-2; possible D gene TRBD2, 5 bases. The CDR3 consists of 11 residues. Germline lookup yields CDR1 DFQATT and CDR2 SNEGSKA (reference sequence). With 6 bases removed from V and 8 bases from J, the gap between germline ends came to 10 bases. The CDR3 DNA is TGCAGTGCAGGCCCGGGAGGGGAGCTGTTTTTT. Its protein product is CSAGPGGELFF.

The chain couples TRBV27 to TRBJ1-1; 8 nucleotides line up with TRBD1. There are 15 residues in the CDR3. CDR1 is MNHEY and CDR2 is SMNVEV in the germline V gene (reference sequence). The J segment lost 4 bases and the V segment lost 0 bases, leaving 4 bases of the junction unmatched. The CDR3, as DNA: TGTGCCAGCAGTTTATCTCCAGGGGGCGGCACTGAAGCTTTCTTT. Translated: CASSLSPGGGTEAFF.

The rearrangement uses TRBV5-5 and TRBJ2-7, with 9 bases identical to TRBD2. CDR3 length: 15 residues. V shed 4 bases and J 0 bases; nucleotides not matched to a gene: 5. CDR1 and CDR2 (germline): SGHKS, YYEKEE (reference sequence). CDR3 bases: TGTGCCAGCAGCCGTATTAGCGGGAGCTCCTACGAGCAGTACTTC. Protein product: CASSRISGSSYEQYF. Complete variable domain (other parts from reference TRBV5-5 and TRBJ2-7): DAGVTQSPTHLIKTRGQQVTLRCSPISGHKSVSWYQQVLGQGPQFIFQYYEKEERGRGNFPDRFSARQFPNYSSELNVNALLLGDSALYLCASSRISGSSYEQYFGPGTRLTVT.

The chain has TRBV7-9 and TRBJ1-2, with 10 bases aligning to TRBD1. V was pared by 5 bases and J by 3 bases, with 6 bases of the junction left unmatched. The CDR3 runs to 15 residues. Looked up from germline, CDR1 is SEHNR and CDR2 is FQNEAQ (reference sequence). CDR3 DNA sequence: TGTGCCAGCAGCCACAGCGGGACAGGGGACTATGGCTACACCTTC. The encoded protein is CASSHSGTGDYGYTF.

V is TRBV9 and J is TRBJ2-1, with 10 nucleotides matching TRBD2. The ends lost 3 bases at V and 8 bases at J; junction bases unmatched: 5. The CDR3 runs 14 residues. The V gene's germline CDR1 is SGDLS and CDR2 YYNGEE. The CDR3 nucleotides are TGTGCCAGCAGCGGAAGCGGGAGGGCCCATGAGCAGTTCTTC. It encodes CASSGSGRAHEQFF. The variable domain in full, completed from reference TRBV9 and TRBJ2-1, reads DSGVTQTPKHLITATGQRVTLRCSPRSGDLSVYWYQQSLDQGLQFLIQYYNGEERAKGNILERFSAQQFPDLHSELNLSSLELGDSALYFCASSGSGRAHEQFFGPGTRLTVL.

The rearrangement links TRBV5-1 to TRBJ1-2, with 9 bases matching TRBD1. Trimming took 3 bases from V and 7 from J; bases not matched to a gene: 7. The V gene's germline CDR1 is SGHRS and CDR2 YFSETQ. The CDR3 is 14 amino acids. CDR3 DNA: TGCGCCAGCAGCTGGGGGACAGGGTCCTCTGGCTACACCTTC. Amino acids: CASSWGTGSSGYTF.

This chain links TRBV7-9 with TRBJ2-7, with unresolved D. Germline V lookup: CDR1 SEHNR, CDR2 FQNEAQ (reference sequence). Trimming removed 3 bases at V and 1 base at J, with 7 bases between. The CDR3 runs 13 residues. The DNA of the CDR3 is TGTGCCAGCAGCTTCCAGGTTTCCTACGAGCAGTACTTC. The encoded protein is CASSFQVSYEQYF.

The J gene is TRBJ1-5, the V gene TRBV5-5; tentative D call: TRBD1 (6 bases). This CDR3 is built from 15 residues. V was clipped by 2 bases and J by 1 base, with 10 bases between them. The germline V gene has CDR1 SGHKS and CDR2 YYEKEE (reference sequence). The CDR3 loop reads CASSFRGASNQPQHF. DNA of the CDR3: TGTGCCAGCAGCTTCAGGGGCGCAAGCAATCAGCCCCAGCATTTT. The whole variable domain, remainder taken from reference TRBV5-5 and TRBJ1-5, is DAGVTQSPTHLIKTRGQQVTLRCSPISGHKSVSWYQQVLGQGPQFIFQYYEKEERGRGNFPDRFSARQFPNYSSELNVNALLLGDSALYLCASSFRGASNQPQHFGDGTRLSIL.

This clone was picked up many times. V gene TRBV6-6 combines with J gene TRBJ1-4, with D unclear. The CDR3 runs 13 residues. Looked up from germline, CDR1 is MNHNY and CDR2 is SVGAGI (reference sequence). V gave up 0 bases and J gave up 12 bases, with 11 bases separating them. The CDR3, as DNA: TGTGCCAGCAGTTACTCGTCGGCCGCGGAACTGTTTTTT. Encoded protein: CASSYSSAAELFF.

The chain is built from TRBV9 and TRBJ2-2; tentative D call: TRBD2 (6 bases). The CDR3 is made up of 15 amino acids. The germline gives CDR1 SGDLS, CDR2 YYNGEE. Deletions cut 0 bases from V and 2 bases from J, with 8 bases between. CDR3 amino acids: CASSVDGTNTGELFF. The CDR3 region has the DNA TGTGCCAGCAGCGTAGATGGGACTAACACCGGGGAGCTGTTTTTT.

The chain has TRBV7-2 and TRBJ2-1; D perhaps matches TRBD2 (5 bases). V gave up 2 bases and J gave up 5 bases, with 7 bases separating them. The V gene's germline CDR1 is SGHTA and CDR2 FQGNSA. The CDR3 is 13 residues long. The CDR3 loop is CASSLSGNNEQFF. The DNA for the CDR3 is TGTGCCAGCAGCTTATCGGGGAACAATGAGCAGTTCTTC.

The rearrangement joins TRBV19 to TRBJ1-1; D is uncertain. Germline assignment: CDR1 LNHDA and CDR2 SQIVND (reference sequence). Trimming took 4 bases from V and 4 from J, leaving 16 bases between them. The CDR3 totals 15 residues. The CDR3 coding sequence is TGTGCCAGTAGTAGCCACGATGGTTCGGGCACTGAAGCTTTCTTT. Its protein product is CASSSHDGSGTEAFF. Using reference TRBV19 and TRBJ1-1 for the parts outside the CDR3, the full variable domain is DGGITQSPKYLFRKEGQNVTLSCEQNLNHDAMYWYRQDPGQGLRLIYYSQIVNDFQKGDIAEGYSVSREKKESFPLTVTSAQKNPTAFYLCASSSHDGSGTEAFFGQGTRLTVV.

This clone has a single count. CDR3 DNA sequence: TGCGCCAGCAGACCCGGGACAGGGGGATTTGACACTGAAGCTTTCTTT. This codes for CASRPGTGGFDTEAFF. V usage is TRBV5-1 and J usage is TRBJ1-1; 11 bases match TRBD1. V was clipped by 5 bases and J by 3 bases; unmatched bases: 9. This CDR3 region has 16 residues. The germline gives CDR1 SGHRS, CDR2 YFSETQ.

This chain joins TRBV11-1 and TRBJ2-7; D not certain. Germline V CDR1 and CDR2: SGHAT, FQDESV (reference sequence). The CDR3 is 13 residues long. Trimming pared 5 bases from V and 4 bases from J, leaving 12 bases between. CDR3 nucleotide sequence: TGTGCCAGCAGCCGTGTCTCTTTTTACGAGCAGTACTTC. This sequence encodes CASSRVSFYEQYF.

The chain joins TRBV7-8 to TRBJ2-1; D could derive from TRBD1 or TRBD2 (5 bases each). The CDR3 totals 16 residues. Germline V gene sequence: CDR1 SGHVS, CDR2 FQNEAQ. Trimming pared 2 bases from V and 3 bases from J, leaving 14 bases between. The CDR3 sequence is CASSLTHRDLYNEQFF. CDR3 nucleotide sequence: TGTGCCAGCAGCTTAACACACCGGGACCTCTACAATGAGCAGTTCTTC.